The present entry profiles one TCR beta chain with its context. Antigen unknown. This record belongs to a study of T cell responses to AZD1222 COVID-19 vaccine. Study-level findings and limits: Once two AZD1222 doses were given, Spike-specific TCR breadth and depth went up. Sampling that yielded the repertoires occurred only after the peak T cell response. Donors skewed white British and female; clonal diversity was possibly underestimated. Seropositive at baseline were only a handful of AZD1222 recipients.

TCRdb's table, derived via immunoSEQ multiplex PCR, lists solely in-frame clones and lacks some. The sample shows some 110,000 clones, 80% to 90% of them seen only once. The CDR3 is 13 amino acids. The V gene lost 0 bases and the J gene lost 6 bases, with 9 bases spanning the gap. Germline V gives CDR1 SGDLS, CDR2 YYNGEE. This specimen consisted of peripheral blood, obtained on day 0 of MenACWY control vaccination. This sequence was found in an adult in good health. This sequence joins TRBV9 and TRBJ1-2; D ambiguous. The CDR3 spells CASSVDIGNGYTF. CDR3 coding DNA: TGTGCCAGCAGCGTAGATATAGGGAATGGCTACACCTTC.